This T cell receptor (beta chain) was identified during a study of CD8 T cells in ankylosing spondylitis. Study results and limitations: Within peripheral blood, clones linked to disease were CD8+ and relatively rare.

MiXCR, run by TCRdb on the 5' RACE reads, gives a single entry per CDR3 protein. Here the sample spans about 160,000 distinct CDR3 sequences, about a sixth being singletons. This clonotype has at least ten counts. Its antigen is not identified. The V gene end was trimmed by 4 bases and the J gene end by 3 bases; junction bases not matched to a gene: 6. Germline V gives CDR1 DFQATT, CDR2 SNEGSKA (reference sequence). The CDR3 consists of 13 residues. This sequence originates from a male donor with ankylosing spondylitis or in good health (not recorded which). This sequence joins TRBV20-1 and TRBJ2-7; 7 bases map to TRBD2. The sequenced sample was blood, either unsorted or a sorted T cell fraction (not recorded which). The CDR3, as DNA: TGCAGTGCTACGGGACTAACGCTCTACGAGCAGTACTTC. Translation: CSATGLTLYEQYF.